This T cell receptor (beta chain) originates from a study of OX40 agonist ivuxolimab in advanced cancers. Regarding the study as a whole: Certain nonresponders additionally had low normalized T-cell clonal expansion. CD8+ T cells (on average) carried more expanded clones than CD4+ T cells. Some of the lowest clonal expansion was seen in partial responders at 0.1-3.0 mg/kg.

Assay: immunoSEQ multiplex PCR; the TCRdb copy retains only in-frame clones and omits some. The sample records about 77,000 clones, over 85% being singletons. Points on this clone: The antigen is unknown.

V lost 1 base, J lost 8 bases, and 10 bases stayed unmatched. CDR1 is SGHNT, CDR2 YENEEA, per germline. CDR3 length: 16 residues. The starting material was CD4+ or CD8+ T cells sorted from blood, obtained in a trial of the OX40 agonist ivuxolimab. The V gene is TRBV11-3, the J gene TRBJ2-1; 8 bases match TRBD2. This TCR was sampled from an adult with an advanced solid tumor such as melanoma, head and neck, liver or kidney cancer. The CDR3 reads CASSLGAGGPFDEQFF. The CDR3 DNA reads as TGTGCCAGCAGCTTAGGGGCGGGAGGCCCCTTCGATGAGCAGTTCTTC.